The 23 T cell receptor beta chains below come from one sample, sequenced in a study of shared clonotypes between healthy human individuals. Clones were sequenced by immunoSEQ multiplex PCR, and TCRdb holds only the in-frame ones, with some missing. The sample lists about 360,000 clones; about 70% were seen once. Input material: memory CD4+ T cells sorted from blood. Indicated subset: CD45RA-negative fraction. These receptors were collected from a man aged 30 to 39 in good health.

This rearrangement joins TRBV4-1 to TRBJ1-1; D uncertain. Germline-derived CDR1 and CDR2 are MGHRA and YSYEKL. The CDR3 covers 14 residues. V was pared by 0 bases and J by 1 base, with 6 bases between. In DNA, the CDR3 is TGCGCCAGCAGCCAAGATCCTCAGAACACTGAAGCTTTCTTT. Translating it yields CASSQDPQNTEAFF.

The rearrangement links TRBV28 to TRBJ2-5; D gene unclear. The CDR3 loop spans 13 amino acids. The ends were cut back, 2 bases at V and 11 bases at J, with 15 bases in the middle. CDR1 and CDR2 (germline): MDHEN, SYDVKM. The CDR3 sequence is CASSLETSRSQYF. CDR3 sequence (DNA): TGTGCCAGCAGTTTAGAAACCTCAAGATCGCAGTACTTC. The whole variable domain, remainder taken from reference TRBV28 and TRBJ2-5, is DVKVTQSSRYLVKRTGEKVFLECVQDMDHENMFWYRQDPGLGLRLIYFSYDVKMKEKGDIPEGYSVSREKKERFSLILESASTNQTSMYLCASSLETSRSQYFGPGTRLLVL.

About this clone itself: Just one base apart from a much larger clone, this may be a read error. The chain joins TRBV7-8 to TRBJ2-6, with 12 bases that match TRBD1. This CDR3 has 19 amino acids. Trimming took 2 bases from V and 2 from J; bases not matched to a gene: 7. CDR1 is SGHVS and CDR2 is FQNEAQ in the germline V gene. The DNA of the CDR3 is TGTGCCAGCAGCTTACGGGACAGGGGGCTAGGGGCTGGGGCCAACGTCCTGACTTTC. This gives the protein CASSLRDRGLGAGANVLTF.

The chain employs TRBV6-5 and TRBJ1-1, with 7 bases lining up with TRBD1. V lost 2 bases, J lost 0 bases, and 6 bases stayed unmatched. Germline loops: CDR1 MNHEY, CDR2 SVGAGI. This CDR3 comprises 16 residues. The CDR3 DNA reads TGTGCCAGCAGTTACCTTGGGGACAGTGTGAACACTGAAGCTTTCTTT. Translated, it gives CASSYLGDSVNTEAFF.

This clone was counted a few times. The chain links TRBV5-1 to TRBJ2-5; 9 nucleotides agree with TRBD1. The CDR3 length is 16 residues. CDR1 SGHRS and CDR2 YFSETQ come from the germline V gene. Trimming cost V 1 base and J 2 bases; bases outside gene matches: 6. The CDR3 DNA follows: TGCGCCAGCAGCTTGTCCCCCGGGACAGGGCAAGAGACCCAGTACTTC. Residues: CASSLSPGTGQETQYF.

The chain employs TRBV5-1 and TRBJ2-1; 9 nucleotides line up with TRBD2. This CDR3 spans 15 amino acids. Trimming cost V 0 bases and J 10 bases; bases outside gene matches: 8. Germline V gives CDR1 SGHRS, CDR2 YFSETQ. This chain's CDR3 is CASSLDGTSFFEQFF. The CDR3 region has the DNA TGCGCCAGCAGCTTGGATGGGACTAGCTTTTTCGAGCAGTTCTTC.

This clone has a single count. The chain is built from TRBV6-1 and TRBJ1-2; 7 bases map to TRBD1. V shed 7 bases and J 3 bases; nucleotides not matched to a gene: 11. This CDR3 has 15 amino acids. CDR1 and CDR2 (germline): MNHNS, SASEGT. This CDR3 is CASILWGGQHYGYTF. CDR3 coding DNA: TGTGCCAGCATCCTATGGGGGGGACAGCACTATGGCTACACCTTC.

Only a few counts were recorded for this clone. This chain links TRBV18 with TRBJ2-7; TRBD2 matches 11 bases. The CDR3 loop spans 15 amino acids. Germline V gene data show CDR1 as KGHSH and CDR2 as LQKENI. The V and J ends lost 5 bases and 0 bases, in that order; junction bases with no gene match: 3. CDR3 sequence reads: CASSASGRSSYEQYF. The CDR3 region has the DNA TGTGCCAGCTCAGCTAGCGGGAGGAGCTCCTACGAGCAGTACTTC.

This clone turned up a few times. The chain uses TRBV15 and TRBJ1-4, with 9 bases that match TRBD1. CDR1 and CDR2 (germline): LNHNV, YYDKDF (reference sequence). The CDR3 sequence is 18 residues long. V shed 1 base and J 4 bases; nucleotides not matched to a gene: 10. The CDR3: CATSRGPGQGFNNEKLFF. The DNA for the CDR3 is TGTGCCACCAGCAGAGGACCGGGACAGGGCTTTAATAATGAAAAACTGTTTTTT.

The chain links TRBV4-1 to TRBJ1-4, with TRBD1 as a possible D gene (6 bases). This CDR3 has 15 residues. V shed 2 bases and J shed 3 bases, with 10 bases lying between them. CDR1 and CDR2 (germline): MGHRA, YSYEKL. The CDR3 reads CASSQTGHSNEKLFF. CDR3 DNA sequence: TGCGCCAGCAGCCAAACGGGACACTCTAATGAAAAACTGTTTTTT.

The rearrangement links TRBV14 to TRBJ2-5; 10 positions match TRBD2. V dropped 4 bases and J dropped 5; count of bases not matched to a gene: 10. The CDR3 has 16 amino acids. From germline, CDR1 is SGHDN and CDR2 FVKESK. As DNA, the CDR3 is TGTGCCAGCAGCCCATGGCTAGCGGGAGTTAGGGAGACCCAGTACTTC. Protein product: CASSPWLAGVRETQYF.

In its sample, this clone was seen many times. The chain links TRBV6-1 to TRBJ2-7; D is ambiguous. The CDR3 has 14 amino acids. Trimming stripped 5 bases from V and 4 bases from J, with 15 bases between. Per the germline V gene, CDR1 is MNHNS and CDR2 is SASEGT. In nucleotides, the CDR3 is TGTGCCAGCAGTCCGTTTCCTGGTGCATACGAGCAGTACTTC. Encoded protein: CASSPFPGAYEQYF.

This clone came up many times. V is TRBV10-2 and J is TRBJ2-1, with TRBD2 matching 8 bases. J lost 3 bases, V lost 4 bases, and 2 bases had no gene match. The CDR3 has 14 residues. Germline V gene data show CDR1 as WSHSY and CDR2 as SAAADI. The CDR3 bases are TGCGCCAGCAGTGGACTAGCGTTCTACAATGAGCAGTTCTTC. This translates into CASSGLAFYNEQFF.

This rearrangement joins TRBV28 to TRBJ1-5; D is uncertain. The length of the CDR3 is 14 residues. V lost 3 bases, J lost 7 bases, and 13 bases lay in between. Germline lookup yields CDR1 MDHEN and CDR2 SYDVKM. The CDR3 coding sequence is TGTGCCAGCAGTTTCACATCCGGGCTACAGCCCCAGCATTTT. Translated: CASSFTSGLQPQHF.

This rearrangement joins TRBV27 to TRBJ2-1; a possible D gene is TRBD2 (5 bases). Germline loops: CDR1 MNHEY, CDR2 SMNVEV (reference sequence). The CDR3 runs 16 residues. V was pared by 3 bases and J by 1 base, with 13 bases between. The CDR3: CASSLRAPPSYNEQFF. In DNA form, the CDR3 reads TGTGCCAGCAGTTTGAGGGCACCACCTTCCTACAATGAGCAGTTCTTC.

Regarding this clone: The same CDR3 arises from other DNA sequences in this sample as well. This chain uses TRBV5-1 with TRBJ2-3; D is uncertain. This CDR3 is 11 amino acids long. Trimming shortened V by 0 bases and J by 6 bases, and 2 bases separated the two germline ends. The V gene's germline CDR1 is SGHRS and CDR2 YFSETQ. In DNA form, the CDR3 reads TGCGCCAGCAGCTTGGTTGATACGCAGTATTTT. Encoded protein: CASSLVDTQYF.

There are a few counts of this clone. V and J are TRBV18 and TRBJ2-7; no definite D call. The CDR3 totals 14 residues. Germline CDR1 is KGHSH and CDR2 is LQKENI. Trimming pared 3 bases from V and 3 bases from J, leaving 12 bases between. In DNA form, the CDR3 reads TGTGCCAGCTCACCCATCCCAGGCTACTACGAGCAGTACTTC. Its translation: CASSPIPGYYEQYF.

The V call is TRBV5-4, the J call TRBJ2-3, with D perhaps matching TRBD1 or TRBD2 (5 bases each). Trimming pared 1 base from V and 7 bases from J, leaving 10 bases between. This CDR3 is built from 13 residues. Germline V CDR1 and CDR2: SGHNT, YYREEE (reference sequence). CDR3 loop: CASSLRGANTQYF. The CDR3 DNA is TGTGCCAGCAGCTTGAGAGGGGCAAATACGCAGTATTTT.

CDR3 protein: CASRPTVNTGELFF. The CDR3, as DNA: TGCGCCAGCAGACCGACAGTAAACACCGGGGAGCTGTTTTTT. The rearrangement links TRBV5-1 to TRBJ2-2; D possibly corresponds to TRBD1 (5 bases). V was clipped by 5 bases and J by 2 bases, with 10 bases between them. Germline CDR1 reads SGHRS; CDR2 reads YFSETQ. The CDR3 is 14 residues long.

Written as DNA, the CDR3 is TGTGCCAGCAGTTTACCGGGAGCCGGGGAGCTGTTTTTT. Encoded protein: CASSLPGAGELFF. The chain links TRBV27 to TRBJ2-2, with D perhaps matching TRBD2 (6 bases). Trimming shortened V by 2 bases and J by 6 bases, and 7 bases separated the two germline ends. The CDR3 loop spans 13 amino acids. The germline CDR1 and CDR2 sequences are MNHEY and SMNVEV (reference sequence).

This chain connects TRBV19 to TRBJ2-5, with 8 bases lining up with TRBD2. Per the germline V gene, CDR1 is LNHDA and CDR2 is SQIVND (reference sequence). The CDR3 totals 15 residues. V dropped 4 bases and J dropped 1; count of bases not matched to a gene: 5. Here the CDR3 reads CASSTLAGTQETQYF. In DNA form, the CDR3 reads TGTGCCAGTAGTACCTTAGCGGGGACCCAAGAGACCCAGTACTTC. The variable domain in full, with the rest retrieved from reference TRBV19 and TRBJ2-5, is DGGITQSPKYLFRKEGQNVTLSCEQNLNHDAMYWYRQDPGQGLRLIYYSQIVNDFQKGDIAEGYSVSREKKESFPLTVTSAQKNPTAFYLCASSTLAGTQETQYFGPGTRLLVL.

The chain uses TRBV14 and TRBJ2-7; D remains ambiguous. The V gene's germline CDR1 is SGHDN and CDR2 FVKESK. The length of the CDR3 is 14 residues. Trimming took off 4 bases at V and 5 bases at J, with 15 bases between the two ends. CDR3 DNA sequence: TGTGCCAGCAGCCCGCAGTTATACTCTGACGAGCAGTACTTC. Its protein is CASSPQLYSDEQYF.

The chain employs TRBV29-1 and TRBJ1-2; weak D call: TRBD1 (5 bases). Per germline, CDR1 SQVTM and CDR2 ANQGSEA. There are 16 residues in the CDR3. V dropped 1 base and J dropped 2 bases, with 17 bases sitting between them. This chain's CDR3 is CSVEGGGAATNYGYTF. The CDR3 DNA is TGCAGCGTTGAAGGGGGGGGTGCGGCAACCAACTATGGCTACACCTTC.